This T cell receptor beta chain was recovered during a study of T-cell memory formation after mild COVID-19. About the study: In these data, TCR clusters were largely donor specific. Findings and caveats of the study: Mainly CM and EM harbored the contracting CD4+ clones; mainly EMRA harbored the CD8+ ones. Clones contracting across day 15 to 85 had a balanced CD4/CD8 profile; later expanding clones leaned CD4+.

TCRdb called the 5' RACE reads again in MiXCR, with one record for every CDR3 protein. In the table there are 200,000 to 300,000 distinct CDR3 sequences, 16% of which are singletons. This CDR3 contains 15 residues. Germline V CDR1 and CDR2: SGHRS, YFSETQ. V shed 0 bases and J shed 1 base, with 8 bases lying between them. Ten or more counts support this clonotype. The antigen remains unidentified. The clonotype originates from a man aged 18 to 29 who had mild COVID-19 (a few samples of this study predate the infection). Cell type and time point are not known. The rearrangement uses TRBV5-1 and TRBJ2-1; D possibly matches TRBD1 or TRBD2 (5 bases each). Sample: PBMCs or a T cell subset sorted from them (not recorded which). CDR3 residues: CASSLGGISYNEQFF. CDR3 coding DNA: TGCGCCAGCAGCTTGGGGGGGATTTCCTACAATGAGCAGTTCTTC.